Listed below are T cell receptor beta chains from one sample, sequenced in a study of spatial heterogeneity in lung cancer. TCRdb passed the 5' RACE reads through MiXCR, listing each CDR3 protein once. The sample yields tens of thousands of distinct CDR3 sequences, approximately 12% seen once. The sequenced sample was PBMCs, obtained at surgery. The receptors were sampled from a male donor with early-stage non-small cell lung cancer. The CDR3 runs from the conserved cysteine through the conserved F or W. The order of the fields is J gene, clone size, V gene, D gene, CDR3 DNA, CDR3 protein. D genes are given only for firm matches. Expanded clones get a size class; other rows say once, few or many, or leave the size out.

>TRBJ2-5|few|TRBV20-1|-
TGCAGTGCTAGAGCGGAGGGGGAGACCCAGTACTTC
CSARAEGETQYF
>TRBJ2-7|-|TRBV20-1|TRBD1
TGCAGTGCTGGGACAGGGTATACCCACGAGCAGTACTTC
CSAGTGYTHEQYF
>TRBJ1-1|many|TRBV7-2|-
TGTGCCAGCAGCTTCGACGGACTTAACACTGAAGCTTTCTTT
CASSFDGLNTEAFF
>TRBJ1-2|-|TRBV6-6|TRBD1
TGTGCCAGCACCTTCCCGGGCAGGGGGATTGGCTACACCTTC
CASTFPGRGIGYTF
>TRBJ2-1|-|TRBV20-1|TRBD2
TGCAGTGCTAGTGGGGCCGGGACTAGTGATGACGATGAGCAGTTCTTC
CSASGAGTSDDDEQFF
>TRBJ2-3|few|TRBV5-1|TRBD2
TGCGCCAGCAGCTTGGCCCAGCGGGGGGGCTGGATAAGCACAGATACGCAGTATTTT
CASSLAQRGGWISTDTQYF
>TRBJ2-1|-|TRBV7-3|TRBD2
TGTGCCAGCAGCCGATTTAGCGGGAGCTCCTACAATGAGCAGTTCTTC
CASSRFSGSSYNEQFF
>TRBJ2-2|few|TRBV7-2|TRBD2
TGTGCCAGCAGCCCGGGACTAGCGGGGGTCGGGGAGCTGTTTTTT
CASSPGLAGVGELFF
>TRBJ2-3|-|TRBV4-1|-
TGCGCCAGCAGCCAAGTATTCCAGTCGGATCTGGCGGATACGCAGTATTTT
CASSQVFQSDLADTQYF
>TRBJ1-5|few|TRBV6-5|-
TGTGCCAGCAGTTACTCGATCGATCAGCCCCAGCATTTT
CASSYSIDQPQHF
>TRBJ1-1|-|TRBV13|-
TGTGCCAGCAGCTCCCTGGAGACGTTGAACACTGAAGCTTTCTTT
CASSSLETLNTEAFF
>TRBJ1-5|many|TRBV7-2|-
TGTGCCAGCAGCTTAGAGGCTGGAGGGGCTCAGCCCCAGCATTTT
CASSLEAGGAQPQHF
>TRBJ1-5|few|TRBV2|TRBD1
TGTGCCAGCAGTCGACAGGGAGGGAGAGCCAATCAGCCCCAGCATTTT
CASSRQGGRANQPQHF
>TRBJ1-6|few|TRBV5-1|-
TGCGCCAGCAGCCCCGATGGCCCCAGGGATGGATCACCCCTCCACTTT
CASSPDGPRDGSPLHF
>TRBJ2-5|few|TRBV12-3/TRBV12-4|TRBD1
TGTGCCAGCACCCGGGGACAGTTCGAGACCCAGTACTTC
CASTRGQFETQYF
>TRBJ1-1|many|TRBV6-1|TRBD1
TGTGCCAGCAGTGTGGGACAGGATTCCGTCACTGAAGCTTTCTTT
CASSVGQDSVTEAFF
>TRBJ2-1|-|TRBV5-1|-
TGCGCCAGCAGCTTGGGAACATGGAATGAGCAGTTCTTC
CASSLGTWNEQFF
>TRBJ2-1|-|TRBV28|-
TGTGCCAGCGAGGAGACACTCTACAATGAGCAGTTCTTC
CASEETLYNEQFF
>TRBJ2-7|many|TRBV5-1|TRBD1
TGCGCCAGCAGCAGGGGACAGGGGGCCTACGAGCAGTACTTC
CASSRGQGAYEQYF
>TRBJ2-2|few|TRBV30|-
TGTGCCTGGAGTGTACGTAAGGGCAACACCGGGGAGCTGTTTTTT
CAWSVRKGNTGELFF
>TRBJ2-3|-|TRBV18|-
TGTGCCAGCTCACGGATCAGGGGAGATACGCAGTATTTT
CASSRIRGDTQYF
>TRBJ2-5|many|TRBV2|-
TGTGCCAGCAGATCGGGACCCCAAGAGACCCAGTACTTC
CASRSGPQETQYF
>TRBJ2-3|many|TRBV6-6|-
TGTGCCAGCAGTTACACCACAGATACGCAGTATTTT
CASSYTTDTQYF
>TRBJ2-7|few|TRBV5-6|TRBD1
TGTGCCAGCAGCCCACAGGGGGCGCGGGAGCAGTACTTC
CASSPQGAREQYF
>TRBJ2-1|many|TRBV5-6|-
TGTGCCAGCAGCTCCGATGGCGGAGGGAGCTCCTACAATGAGCAGTTCTTC
CASSSDGGGSSYNEQFF
>TRBJ2-3|many|TRBV15|TRBD1
TGTGCCACCAGCAGACAGGGGGCCGATACGCAGTATTTT
CATSRQGADTQYF
>TRBJ2-7|many|TRBV18|TRBD1
TGTGCCAGCTCACCTGGGACAGGGGACGAGCAGTACTTC
CASSPGTGDEQYF
>TRBJ2-5|-|TRBV6-2/TRBV6-3|-
TGTGCCAGCAGTCCCATGAGTCCTGGCGTGACCCAGTACTTC
CASSPMSPGVTQYF